The rows below give T cell receptor beta chains drawn from one sample of a study of shared clonotypes between healthy human individuals. The method was immunoSEQ multiplex PCR; TCRdb's version includes in-frame clones alone and lacks a portion of them. The sample carries about a million clones, about 72% recorded once. The specimen sequenced was memory CD4+ T cells from PBMCs. These receptors originate from a man aged 18 to 29 in good health. Some clones in this sample may be carry-over from other donors' samples. The CDR3 runs from the conserved cysteine through the conserved F or W. The order of the fields is D gene, V gene, J gene, clone size, CDR3 protein, CDR3 DNA. D genes are given only for firm matches. Clone size appears in some rows only: once, few, many, or a class for an expanded clone.

>-|TRBV11-2|TRBJ2-3|once
CASSPLGVRELTDTQYF
TGTGCCAGCAGCCCTCTGGGGGTTCGGGAGCTCACAGATACGCAGTATTTT
>TRBD2|TRBV5-1|TRBJ2-5|-
CASSSSGTRVETQYF
TGCGCCAGCAGCTCATCCGGGACTAGGGTAGAGACCCAGTACTTC
>-|TRBV5-6|TRBJ2-7|-
CASSLVGEQYF
TGTGCCAGCAGCTTGGTCGGCGAGCAGTACTTC
>TRBD1|TRBV5-1|TRBJ1-2|-
CASSSPRQGSNGYTF
TGCGCCAGCAGCTCGCCGCGACAGGGGAGCAATGGCTACACCTTC
>-|TRBV7-8|TRBJ2-3|-
CASSPRSSDTQYF
TGTGCCAGCAGCCCCAGGAGCTCAGATACGCAGTATTTT
>-|TRBV4-1|TRBJ2-1|-
CASSQEEGQRDEQFF
TGCGCCAGCAGCCAAGAGGAAGGCCAGCGAGATGAGCAGTTCTTC
>-|TRBV6-4|TRBJ2-2|-
CASSDSGGTDTGELFF
TGTGCCAGCAGTGACTCGGGAGGGACAGACACCGGGGAGCTGTTTTTT
>-|TRBV5-6|TRBJ2-5|-
CASSLGPPYQETQYF
TGTGCCAGCAGCTTGGGACCGCCGTACCAAGAGACCCAGTACTTC
>-|TRBV7-9|TRBJ2-3|-
CASSRGKVTDTQYF
TGTGCCAGCAGCCGCGGTAAGGTCACAGATACGCAGTATTTT
>TRBD1|TRBV7-9|TRBJ2-6|-
CASSSPRDRRSGANVLTF
TGTGCCAGCAGCTCGCCCCGGGACAGGCGCTCTGGGGCCAACGTCCTGACTTTC
>TRBD2|TRBV7-7|TRBJ2-7|-
CASSPLEAGGAYEQYF
TGTGCCAGCAGCCCCCTAGAAGCGGGAGGCGCCTACGAGCAGTACTTC
>TRBD2|TRBV11-2|TRBJ2-3|-
CASSLGPPTSGDTQYF
TGTGCCAGCAGCTTAGGCCCCCCCACTAGCGGTGATACGCAGTATTTT
>-|TRBV30|TRBJ1-1|few
CAWRRGTEAFF
TGTGCCTGGAGGAGGGGCACTGAAGCTTTCTTT
>-|TRBV27|TRBJ2-7|-
CASSWGGAQIYEQYF
TGTGCCAGCAGCTGGGGGGGCGCCCAAATCTACGAGCAGTACTTC
>-|TRBV5-4|TRBJ2-1|many
CASSWSQGAYNEQFF
TGTGCCAGCAGCTGGTCCCAAGGCGCCTACAATGAGCAGTTCTTC
>-|TRBV21-1|TRBJ1-2|-
CASSTGRYYGYTF
TGTGCCAGCAGCACGGGCCGCTACTATGGCTACACCTTC
>-|TRBV6-7|TRBJ1-4|-
CATVPVRAPGNEKLFF
TGTGCCACCGTACCTGTGCGGGCCCCGGGGAATGAAAAACTGTTTTTT
>TRBD1|TRBV6-5|TRBJ1-1|-
CASSPQGATEAFF
TGTGCCAGCAGTCCACAGGGGGCGACTGAAGCTTTCTTT
>TRBD1|TRBV5-4|TRBJ2-7|-
CASSSGQTNYEQYF
TGTGCCAGCAGCTCGGGACAGACTAACTACGAGCAGTACTTC
>TRBD1|TRBV7-2|TRBJ1-4|-
CASSLGGGQGGEKLFF
TGTGCCAGCAGCTTAGGGGGAGGACAGGGAGGTGAAAAACTGTTTTTT
>TRBD2|TRBV10-2|TRBJ2-5|-
CASSGPGTTLSGQYF
TGCGCCAGCAGCGGGCCCGGGACTACCCTCAGTGGGCAGTACTTC
>-|TRBV5-1|TRBJ2-7|-
CASSLQGTPEEQYF
TGCGCCAGCAGCTTGCAGGGGACGCCCGAAGAGCAGTACTTC
>TRBD1|TRBV5-1|TRBJ2-7|-
CASSSPGQPYEQYF
TGCGCCAGCAGTAGCCCGGGACAGCCCTACGAGCAGTACTTC
>-|TRBV4-2|TRBJ2-7|-
CASSQRSEQYF
TGTGCCAGCAGCCAAAGGAGCGAGCAGTACTTC
>-|TRBV14|TRBJ1-1|once
CASSQGQHTEAFF
TGTGCCAGCAGCCAAGGACAGCACACTGAAGCTTTCTTT
>-|TRBV7-2|TRBJ1-2|-
CASSVRILEGYTF
TGTGCCAGCAGCGTCCGGATATTGGAAGGCTACACCTTC
>-|TRBV6-4|TRBJ2-1|-
CASSLDGYNEQFF
TGTGCCAGCAGTCTTGACGGGTACAATGAGCAGTTCTTC
>-|TRBV5-1|TRBJ2-5|-
CASSFQFVETQYF
TGCGCCAGCAGCTTTCAGTTCGTGGAGACCCAGTACTTC
>-|TRBV7-9|TRBJ2-7|few
CASSSQALFNIYEQYF
TGTGCCAGCAGTTCTCAGGCCCTTTTTAATATCTACGAGCAGTACTTC
>TRBD2|TRBV6-1|TRBJ2-7|-
CASSVSGGGYEQYF
TGTGCCAGCAGTGTGTCGGGGGGTGGGTACGAGCAGTACTTC
>TRBD2|TRBV4-1|TRBJ2-1|-
CASSQPGTSLYNEQFF
TGCGCCAGCAGCCAGCCCGGGACTAGCCTTTACAATGAGCAGTTCTTC
>-|TRBV28|TRBJ1-1|-
CASSSITAGTEAFF
TGTGCCAGCAGTTCAATAACAGCTGGCACTGAAGCTTTCTTT
>-|TRBV29-1|TRBJ2-2|once
CSVDSNTGELFF
TGCAGCGTGGATTCCAACACCGGGGAGCTGTTTTTT
>-|TRBV9|TRBJ1-1|-
CASSVDGRMNTEAFF
TGTGCCAGCAGCGTCGATGGACGTATGAACACTGAAGCTTTCTTT
>-|TRBV10-1|TRBJ1-1|-
CASSESGLNRAPAFF
TGCGCCAGCAGTGAGTCAGGACTCAACAGGGCTCCAGCTTTCTTT
>-|TRBV6-1|TRBJ1-1|few
CASSEKGHLEAFF
TGTGCCAGCAGTGAAAAGGGTCATCTTGAAGCTTTCTTT
>-|TRBV11-2|TRBJ1-1|-
CASSLVGAGTEAFF
TGTGCCAGCAGCTTAGTAGGGGCTGGCACTGAAGCTTTCTTT